These 27 T cell receptor beta chains were all obtained from the same sample, sequenced in a study of blood T cell repertoires in COVID-19. Produced via immunoSEQ multiplex PCR; TCRdb's table is partial and in-frame only. Altogether a few hundred thousand clones are present, around nine tenths being singletons, with the ten largest covering about 10%. The sequencing sample was made of PBMCs or T cells enriched from blood (not recorded which). The source is a woman aged 45-65 years who had recovered from COVID-19.

The V and J genes are TRBV5-1 and TRBJ2-7, with TRBD1 as a possible D gene (6 bases). The CDR3 loop spans 14 amino acids. Germline values: CDR1 SGHRS, CDR2 YFSETQ. V lost 4 bases, J lost 5 bases, and 16 bases lay in between. This CDR3 is CASSDADSSHEQYF. The DNA for the CDR3 is TGCGCCAGCAGCGACGCGGACAGCTCGCACGAGCAGTACTTC.

This sequence joins TRBV19 and TRBJ1-6; 9 bases fit TRBD1. CDR3 length: 16 amino acids. Losses at the gene ends were 3 bases for V and 7 bases for J; bases not matched to a gene: 7. Germline values: CDR1 LNHDA, CDR2 SQIVND (reference sequence). CDR3 residues: CASSIPLGQGNSPLHF. CDR3 DNA: TGTGCCAGTAGTATTCCCCTCGGACAGGGGAATTCACCCCTCCACTTT. The whole variable domain, remainder taken from reference TRBV19 and TRBJ1-6, is DGGITQSPKYLFRKEGQNVTLSCEQNLNHDAMYWYRQDPGQGLRLIYYSQIVNDFQKGDIAEGYSVSREKKESFPLTVTSAQKNPTAFYLCASSIPLGQGNSPLHFGNGTRLTVT.

CDR3 coding DNA: TGCGCCAGCAGCTTGATCCCAGACTCGAGAGATGGCTACACCTTC. It yields the protein CASSLIPDSRDGYTF. V gene TRBV5-1 combines with J gene TRBJ1-2; D gene ambiguous. V was shortened by 1 base and J by 6 bases, with 16 bases between the two germline ends. The CDR3 is 15 amino acids. Looked up from germline, CDR1 is SGHRS and CDR2 is YFSETQ.

The J gene is TRBJ1-2, the V gene TRBV6-2 or TRBV6-3, with D possibly matching TRBD1 (5 bases). Per germline, CDR1 MNHEY and CDR2 SVGEGT. Trimming took off 0 bases at V and 8 bases at J, with 25 bases between the two ends. The length of the CDR3 is 18 residues. The CDR3 reads CASSYSTERPPDNPGYTF. In DNA, the CDR3 is TGTGCCAGCAGTTACTCGACAGAACGCCCGCCCGACAACCCCGGCTACACCTTC.

The V gene is TRBV30, the J gene TRBJ2-7; 8 positions match TRBD1. The CDR3 consists of 12 residues. Unmatched junction bases numbered 7, after V lost 7 bases and J lost 5 bases. Germline-derived CDR1 and CDR2 are GTSNPN and SVGIG (reference sequence). The CDR3 sequence is CAYRTGKDEQYF. The CDR3, as DNA: TGTGCCTACAGGACAGGGAAGGACGAGCAGTACTTC.

The chain carries TRBV30 and TRBJ1-5, with TRBD1 matching 10 bases. V was clipped by 1 base and J by 6 bases; unmatched bases: 3. Germline values: CDR1 GTSNPN, CDR2 SVGIG (reference sequence). The length of the CDR3 is 14 residues. The CDR3 coding sequence is TGTGCCTGGAGTGGAGGACAGGGGGTTCAGCCCCAGCATTTT. This gives the protein CAWSGGQGVQPQHF.

The V call is TRBV4-3, the J call TRBJ1-4; no clear D gene. Germline assignment: CDR1 LGHNA and CDR2 YSLEER. The CDR3 extends over 15 amino acids. V was pared by 1 base and J by 0 bases, with 6 bases between. In DNA form, the CDR3 reads TGCGCCAGCAGCCAAGGGAGGGCAACTAATGAAAAACTGTTTTTT. This codes for CASSQGRATNEKLFF.

There are a few counts of this clone. The V gene is TRBV4-3, the J gene TRBJ1-2, with 9 bases fitting TRBD1. V lost 6 bases to trimming and J lost 4 bases; unmatched junction nucleotides: 6. The germline V gene encodes CDR1 LGHNA and CDR2 YSLEER. There are 14 residues in the CDR3. The CDR3 protein is CASRPTGGSYGYTF. For the CDR3, the DNA is TGCGCCAGCAGGCCGACAGGGGGTTCCTATGGCTACACCTTC.

This rearrangement joins TRBV6-2 or TRBV6-3 to TRBJ1-5; D remains unclear. Per the germline V gene, CDR1 is MNHEY and CDR2 is SVGEGT. V lost 3 bases to trimming and J lost 0 bases, with 6 bases between them. The CDR3 has 14 amino acids. The CDR3 DNA follows: TGTGCCAGCAGTTATGGAGATAGCAATCAGCCCCAGCATTTT. As protein: CASSYGDSNQPQHF.

The V call is TRBV6-1, the J call TRBJ1-6, with D hard to call. This CDR3 comprises 17 residues. Germline loops: CDR1 MNHNS, CDR2 SASEGT. V was trimmed by 3 bases and J by 1 base, leaving 13 bases between them. CDR3 DNA sequence: TGTGCCAGCAGTGATTCCCCAGGCATATCCTATAATTCACCCCTCCACTTT. Translated: CASSDSPGISYNSPLHF.

V and J are TRBV9 and TRBJ2-3; tentatively, D is TRBD1 (5 bases). V lost 2 bases, J lost 2 bases, and 21 bases lay in between. Germline CDR1 and CDR2: SGDLS and YYNGEE. CDR3 length equals 18 residues. The CDR3, as DNA: TGTGCCAGCAGCGTGGCAGTCGACAGCCTCTCTCCCACAGATACGCAGTATTTT. Its translation: CASSVAVDSLSPTDTQYF.

The CDR3 loop reads CASSQRRGPGNTIYF. The CDR3 nucleotides read TGCGCCAGCAGCCAGCGAAGGGGGCCTGGAAACACCATATATTTT. This chain joins TRBV4-1 and TRBJ1-3; 7 bases align to TRBD1. Germline V gene sequence: CDR1 MGHRA, CDR2 YSYEKL. The CDR3 has 15 residues. Unmatched junction bases numbered 4, after V lost 3 bases and J lost 2 bases.

The gene calls are TRBV7-9 and TRBJ2-1; D is ambiguous. Trimming stripped 0 bases from V and 0 bases from J, with 6 bases between. The CDR3 spans 15 residues. CDR1 SEHNR and CDR2 FQNEAQ come from the germline V gene (reference sequence). Here the CDR3 reads CASSLALSSYNEQFF. CDR3 coding DNA: TGTGCCAGCAGCTTAGCCCTTAGCTCCTACAATGAGCAGTTCTTC.

The chain recombines TRBV5-6 with TRBJ1-4; 10 bases match TRBD1. The germline gives CDR1 SGHDT, CDR2 YYEEEE. The V gene end was trimmed by 4 bases and the J gene end by 5 bases; junction bases not matched to a gene: 5. The CDR3 runs 15 residues. For the CDR3, the DNA is TGTGCCAGCAGCGGGACAGGGGATGGGAATGAAAAACTGTTTTTT. Translating gives CASSGTGDGNEKLFF.

This rearrangement joins TRBV27 to TRBJ1-2, with D perhaps TRBD1 (5 bases). V lost 1 base and J lost 1, with 19 bases in between. The CDR3 runs 18 residues. CDR1 MNHEY and CDR2 SMNVEV come from the germline V gene (reference sequence). The CDR3 bases are TGTGCCAGCAGTTTATTTGGAGGAGGAGGGGACCTTAACTATGGCTACACCTTC. It is translated as CASSLFGGGGDLNYGYTF.

V gene TRBV27 combines with J gene TRBJ2-2; 11 nucleotides agree with TRBD1. Germline V gene sequence: CDR1 MNHEY, CDR2 SMNVEV (reference sequence). Trimming at V came to 6 bases and at J to 5 bases, leaving 5 bases not matched to a gene. This CDR3 is built from 15 residues. CDR3 region: CASSSGTGGTGELFF. The DNA of the CDR3 is TGTGCCAGCAGCTCCGGGACAGGGGGAACCGGGGAGCTGTTTTTT.

The chain combines TRBV28 with TRBJ1-2; possibly TRBD1 for D (6 bases). Trimming removed 5 bases from V and 3 bases from J, with 13 bases in between. The CDR3 totals 14 residues. Germline V gene data show CDR1 as MDHEN and CDR2 as SYDVKM. The CDR3 region is CASSDRDKYYGYTF. CDR3 in DNA: TGTGCCAGCAGTGACCGGGACAAATACTATGGCTACACCTTC.

This clone was seen only a few times. The gene calls are TRBV3-1 (or the pseudogene TRBV3-2) and TRBJ1-2; TRBD1 is a possible D gene (6 bases). CDR1 LGHDT and CDR2 YNNKEL come from the germline V gene (reference sequence). This CDR3 contains 14 residues. The V gene lost 6 bases and the J gene lost 2 bases, with 13 bases spanning the gap. In nucleotides, the CDR3 is TGTGCCAGCAGGCAATACCAGGGGAACTATGGCTACACCTTC. As protein: CASRQYQGNYGYTF.

This chain links TRBV27 with TRBJ2-7, with a weak D call TRBD2 (6 bases). The V end was cut by 1 base, the J end by 3 bases, with 13 bases between. Germline V gene lookup returns CDR1 MNHEY and CDR2 SMNVEV (reference sequence). CDR3 size: 15 residues. CDR3 in DNA: TGTGCCAGCAGTTTATGGGGACTCAACAGCTACGAGCAGTACTTC. Protein sequence: CASSLWGLNSYEQYF.

This sequence joins TRBV6-5 and TRBJ1-3; tentative D call: TRBD1 (5 bases). V lost 6 bases and J lost 2, with 11 bases in between. The germline V gene has CDR1 MNHEY and CDR2 SVGAGI. The length of the CDR3 is 14 residues. This CDR3 is CASRPQGTGNTIYF. CDR3 DNA: TGTGCCAGCAGACCTCAGGGAACTGGAAACACCATATATTTT.

The chain links TRBV6-5 to TRBJ1-2, with D possibly matching TRBD1 (6 bases). The CDR3 is 15 residues long. Between the trimmed V and J ends, which lost 5 bases and 1 base, there was a span of 14 bases. Looked up from germline, CDR1 is MNHEY and CDR2 is SVGAGI. In DNA form, the CDR3 reads TGTGCCAGCAGTCGGGGGGCAGCCCTTAACTATGGCTACACCTTC. Translation gives CASSRGAALNYGYTF.

The V gene is TRBV4-2, the J gene TRBJ2-7, with 10 positions matching TRBD2. Germline V lookup: CDR1 LGHNA, CDR2 YNFKEQ. With 0 bases clipped from V and 2 bases from J, the junction kept 4 bases outside the gene matches. The CDR3 length is 16 residues. The CDR3 region is CASSQDRSGGAYEQYF. In DNA, the CDR3 is TGTGCCAGCAGCCAAGATCGAAGCGGGGGGGCCTACGAGCAGTACTTC.

The V and J genes are TRBV6-5 and TRBJ2-5, with TRBD1 identical over 7 bases. CDR1 and CDR2 (germline): MNHEY, SVGAGI. V lost 6 bases and J lost 3; bases outside the gene matches: 7. The CDR3 consists of 14 residues. Written as DNA, the CDR3 is TGTGCCAGCAGCGTGGGACAGCTTAAAGAGACCCAGTACTTC. Its protein is CASSVGQLKETQYF.

The rearrangement links TRBV14 to TRBJ1-3; a weak D match, TRBD1 (5 bases). The CDR3 is made up of 16 amino acids. V was clipped by 1 base and J by 2 bases, with 12 bases between them. In germline, CDR1 is SGHDN, CDR2 FVKESK. This chain's CDR3 is CASSQVPGSTGNTIYF. CDR3 coding DNA: TGTGCCAGCAGCCAAGTCCCAGGGTCTACTGGAAACACCATATATTTT.

This clone has more than one count but fewer than ten. This CDR3 is CASRGGYYNEQFF. DNA of the CDR3: TGTGCCAGCCGGGGGGGATACTACAATGAGCAGTTCTTC. The chain employs TRBV28 and TRBJ2-1; 8 nucleotides match TRBD2. V lost 8 bases and J lost 3; bases outside the gene matches: 3. Germline V gene sequence: CDR1 MDHEN, CDR2 SYDVKM. This CDR3 contains 13 residues.

This chain links TRBV6-5 with TRBJ1-2; D unclear. CDR1 MNHEY and CDR2 SVGAGI come from the germline V gene. Trimming stripped 2 bases from V and 4 bases from J, with 8 bases between. CDR3 length: 13 amino acids. This CDR3 is CASSYGGTYGYTF. The CDR3 DNA is TGTGCCAGCAGTTACGGCGGAACCTATGGCTACACCTTC.

This clone has at least ten counts. At the DNA level, this CDR3 is encoded by other sequences in the same sample as well. V is TRBV7-9 and J is TRBJ2-7; 8 bases agree with TRBD1. CDR1 SEHNR and CDR2 FQNEAQ come from the germline V gene (reference sequence). With 3 bases clipped from V and 5 bases from J, the junction kept 0 bases outside the gene matches. This CDR3 region has 12 residues. CDR3 loop: CASSLTGDEQYF. The CDR3 DNA sequence: TGTGCCAGCAGCTTGACAGGGGACGAGCAGTACTTC.